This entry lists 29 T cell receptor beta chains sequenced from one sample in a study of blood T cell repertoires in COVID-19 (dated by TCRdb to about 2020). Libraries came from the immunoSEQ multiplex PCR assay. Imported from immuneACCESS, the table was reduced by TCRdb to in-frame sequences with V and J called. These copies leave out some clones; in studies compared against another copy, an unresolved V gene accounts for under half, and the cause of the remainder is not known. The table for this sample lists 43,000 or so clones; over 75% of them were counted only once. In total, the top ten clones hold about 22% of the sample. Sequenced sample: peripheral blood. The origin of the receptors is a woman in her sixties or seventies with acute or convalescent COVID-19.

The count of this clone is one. CDR3 sequence: CASSIGGTNTGELFF. CDR3 nucleotide sequence: TGTGCCAGTAGTATAGGCGGGACCAACACCGGGGAGCTGTTTTTT. The chain employs TRBV19 and TRBJ2-2, with a tentative D call TRBD2 (6 bases). Germline V gives CDR1 LNHDA, CDR2 SQIVND (reference sequence). CDR3 length: 15 amino acids. The V and J ends lost 1 base and 2 bases respectively, with 8 bases between them. The complete variable domain, with remaining parts taken from reference TRBV19 and TRBJ2-2, reads DGGITQSPKYLFRKEGQNVTLSCEQNLNHDAMYWYRQDPGQGLRLIYYSQIVNDFQKGDIAEGYSVSREKKESFPLTVTSAQKNPTAFYLCASSIGGTNTGELFFGEGSRLTVL.

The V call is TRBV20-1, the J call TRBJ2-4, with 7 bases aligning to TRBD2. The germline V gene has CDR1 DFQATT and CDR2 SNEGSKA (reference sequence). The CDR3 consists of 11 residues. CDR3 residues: CGSMGGNIQYF. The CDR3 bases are TGCGGGTCGATGGGGGGGAACATTCAGTACTTC.

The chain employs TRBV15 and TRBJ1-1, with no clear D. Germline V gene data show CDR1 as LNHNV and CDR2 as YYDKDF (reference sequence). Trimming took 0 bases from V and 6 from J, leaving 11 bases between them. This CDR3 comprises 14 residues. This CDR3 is CATSRDFAGAEAFF. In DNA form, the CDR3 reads TGTGCCACCAGCAGAGACTTCGCGGGAGCTGAAGCTTTCTTT.

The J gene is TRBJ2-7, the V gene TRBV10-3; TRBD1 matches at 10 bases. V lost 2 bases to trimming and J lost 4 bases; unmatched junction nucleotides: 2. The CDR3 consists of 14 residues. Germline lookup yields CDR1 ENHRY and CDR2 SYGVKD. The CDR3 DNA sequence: TGTGCCATCAGTGAGGGGACAGGGGTTTACGAGCAGTACTTC. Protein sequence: CAISEGTGVYEQYF.

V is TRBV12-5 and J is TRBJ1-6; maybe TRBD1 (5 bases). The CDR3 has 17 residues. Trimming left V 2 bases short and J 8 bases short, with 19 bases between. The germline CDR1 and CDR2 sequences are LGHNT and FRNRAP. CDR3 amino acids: CASGLSSGRRADSPLHF. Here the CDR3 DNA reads TGTGCTAGTGGTTTGTCCTCAGGGAGGAGGGCGGATTCACCCCTCCACTTT.

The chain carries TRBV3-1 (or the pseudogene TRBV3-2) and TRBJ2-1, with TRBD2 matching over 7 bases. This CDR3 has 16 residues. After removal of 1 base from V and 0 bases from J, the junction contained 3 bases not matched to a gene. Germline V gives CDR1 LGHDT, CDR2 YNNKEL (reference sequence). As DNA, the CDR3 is TGTGCCAGCAGCCAAGCCGGGGGGAGCTCCTACAATGAGCAGTTCTTC. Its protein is CASSQAGGSSYNEQFF.

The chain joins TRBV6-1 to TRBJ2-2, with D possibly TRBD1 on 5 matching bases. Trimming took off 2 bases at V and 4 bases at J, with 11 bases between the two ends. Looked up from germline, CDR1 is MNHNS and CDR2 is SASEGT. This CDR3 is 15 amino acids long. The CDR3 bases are TGTGCCAGCAGTGAAATTTCAGGGTTCACCGGGGAGCTGTTTTTT. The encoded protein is CASSEISGFTGELFF.

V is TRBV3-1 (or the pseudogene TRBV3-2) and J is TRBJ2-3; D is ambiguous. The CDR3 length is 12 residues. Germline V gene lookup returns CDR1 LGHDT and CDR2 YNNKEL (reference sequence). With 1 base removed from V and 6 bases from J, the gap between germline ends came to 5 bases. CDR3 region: CASSQVPDTQYF. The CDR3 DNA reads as TGTGCCAGCAGCCAAGTCCCGGATACGCAGTATTTT.

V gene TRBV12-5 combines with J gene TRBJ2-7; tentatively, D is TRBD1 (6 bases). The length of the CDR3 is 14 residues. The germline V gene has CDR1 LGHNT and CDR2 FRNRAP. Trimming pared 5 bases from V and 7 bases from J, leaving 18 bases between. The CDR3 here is CASGRAGTLLEQYF. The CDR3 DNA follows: TGTGCTAGTGGTCGCGCAGGGACACTGCTAGAGCAGTACTTC.

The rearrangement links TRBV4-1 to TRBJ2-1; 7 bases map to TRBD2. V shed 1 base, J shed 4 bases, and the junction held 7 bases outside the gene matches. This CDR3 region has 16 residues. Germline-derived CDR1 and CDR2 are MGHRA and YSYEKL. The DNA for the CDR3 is TGCGCCAGCAGCCAAGCACGGCTAGCGGTTTACAATGAGCAGTTCTTC. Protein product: CASSQARLAVYNEQFF.

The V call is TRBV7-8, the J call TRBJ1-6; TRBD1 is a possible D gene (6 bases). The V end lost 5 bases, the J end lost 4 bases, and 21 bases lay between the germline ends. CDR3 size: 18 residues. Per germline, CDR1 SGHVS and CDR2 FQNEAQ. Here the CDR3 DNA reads TGTGCCAGCAGCACCCCGAGCAGGGGTTTAACTTATAATTCACCCCTCCACTTT. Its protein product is CASSTPSRGLTYNSPLHF.

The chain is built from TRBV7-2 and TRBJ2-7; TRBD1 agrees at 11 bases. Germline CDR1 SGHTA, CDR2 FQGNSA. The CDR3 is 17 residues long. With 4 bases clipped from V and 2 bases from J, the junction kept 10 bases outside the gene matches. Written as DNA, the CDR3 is TGTGCCAGCAGCTCGCGGACAGGGGGCGCGAAGGCCTACGAGCAGTACTTC. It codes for CASSSRTGGAKAYEQYF.

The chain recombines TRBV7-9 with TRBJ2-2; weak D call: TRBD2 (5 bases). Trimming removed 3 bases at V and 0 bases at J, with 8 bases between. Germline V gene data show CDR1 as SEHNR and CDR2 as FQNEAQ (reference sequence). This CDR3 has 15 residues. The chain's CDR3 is CASSFTGSNTGELFF. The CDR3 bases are TGTGCCAGCAGCTTCACGGGGTCGAACACCGGGGAGCTGTTTTTT.

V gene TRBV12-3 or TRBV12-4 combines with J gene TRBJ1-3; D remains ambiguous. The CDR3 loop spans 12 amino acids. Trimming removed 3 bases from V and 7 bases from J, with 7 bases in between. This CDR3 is CASSLGGNTIYF. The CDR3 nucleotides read TGTGCCAGCAGTTTGGGAGGGAACACCATATATTTT.

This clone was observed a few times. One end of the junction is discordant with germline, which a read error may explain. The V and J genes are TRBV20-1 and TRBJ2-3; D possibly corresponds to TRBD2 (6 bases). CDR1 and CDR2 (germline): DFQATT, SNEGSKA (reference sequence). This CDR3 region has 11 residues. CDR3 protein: CSPSGTDTQYF. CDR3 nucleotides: TGCAGTCCTAGCGGCACAGATACGCAGTATTTT.

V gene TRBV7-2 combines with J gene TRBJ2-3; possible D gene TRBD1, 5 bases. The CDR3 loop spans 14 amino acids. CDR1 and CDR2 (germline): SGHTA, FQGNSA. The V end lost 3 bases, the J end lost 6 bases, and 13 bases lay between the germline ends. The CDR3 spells CASSFRTKGDTQYF. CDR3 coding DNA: TGTGCCAGCAGCTTCAGGACAAAAGGGGATACGCAGTATTTT. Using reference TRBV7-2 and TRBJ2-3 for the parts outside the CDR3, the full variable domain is GAGVSQSPSNKVTEKGKDVELRCDPISGHTALYWYRQSLGQGLEFLIYFQGNSAPDKSGLPSDRFSAERTGGSVSTLTIQRTQQEDSAVYLCASSFRTKGDTQYFGPGTRLTVL.

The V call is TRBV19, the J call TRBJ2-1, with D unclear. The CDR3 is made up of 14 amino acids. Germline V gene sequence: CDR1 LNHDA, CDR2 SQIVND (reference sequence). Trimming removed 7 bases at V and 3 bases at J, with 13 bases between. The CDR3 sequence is CASTPLAGYNEQFF. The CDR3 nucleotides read TGTGCCAGTACCCCACTGGCAGGCTACAATGAGCAGTTCTTC.

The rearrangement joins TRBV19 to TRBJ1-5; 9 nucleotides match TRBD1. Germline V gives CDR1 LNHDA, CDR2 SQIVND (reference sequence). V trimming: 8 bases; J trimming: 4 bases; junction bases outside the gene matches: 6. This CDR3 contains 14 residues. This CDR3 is CASLDRGKNQPQHF. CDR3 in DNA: TGTGCCAGTTTGGACAGGGGCAAAAATCAGCCCCAGCATTTT.

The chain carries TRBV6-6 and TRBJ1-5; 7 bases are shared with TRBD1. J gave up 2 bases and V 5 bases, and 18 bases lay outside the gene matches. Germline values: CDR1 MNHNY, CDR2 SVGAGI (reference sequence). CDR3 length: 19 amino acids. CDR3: CASSPRTGAQFTGNQPQHF. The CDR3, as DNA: TGTGCCAGCAGTCCACGGACAGGAGCGCAGTTCACGGGCAATCAGCCCCAGCATTTT.

The CDR3 DNA sequence: TGTGCCAGCAGGGACTTTAGGAATGAGCAGTTCTTC. Protein sequence: CASRDFRNEQFF. The gene calls are TRBV6-5 and TRBJ2-1, with TRBD2 as a possible D gene (5 bases). Trimming stripped 6 bases from V and 7 bases from J, with 10 bases between. The CDR3 has 12 residues. Germline loops: CDR1 MNHEY, CDR2 SVGAGI.

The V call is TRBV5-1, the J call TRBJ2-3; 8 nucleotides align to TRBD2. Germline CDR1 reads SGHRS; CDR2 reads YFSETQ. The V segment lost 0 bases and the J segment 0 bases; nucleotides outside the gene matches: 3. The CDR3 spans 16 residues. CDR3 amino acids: CASSLDTGGSTDTQYF. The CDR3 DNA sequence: TGCGCCAGCAGCTTGGACACGGGGGGGAGCACAGATACGCAGTATTTT.

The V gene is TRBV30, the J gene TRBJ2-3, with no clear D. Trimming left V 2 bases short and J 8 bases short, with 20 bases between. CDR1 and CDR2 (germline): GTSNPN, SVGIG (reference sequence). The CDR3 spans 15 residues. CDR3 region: CAWSNLVRVGGTQYF. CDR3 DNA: TGTGCCTGGAGTAACCTTGTACGGGTCGGCGGTACGCAGTATTTT.

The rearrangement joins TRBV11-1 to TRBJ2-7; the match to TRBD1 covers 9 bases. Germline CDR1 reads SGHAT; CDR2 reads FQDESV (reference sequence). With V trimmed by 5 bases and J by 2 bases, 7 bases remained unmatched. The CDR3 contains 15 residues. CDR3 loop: CASSTRTGATYEQYF. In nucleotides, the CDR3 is TGTGCCAGCAGCACTAGGACAGGGGCAACCTACGAGCAGTACTTC.

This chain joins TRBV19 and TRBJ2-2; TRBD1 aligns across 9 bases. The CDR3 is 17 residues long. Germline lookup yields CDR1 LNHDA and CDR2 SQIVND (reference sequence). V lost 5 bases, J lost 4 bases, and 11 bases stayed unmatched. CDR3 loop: CASSRTAWDRATGELFF. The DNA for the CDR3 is TGTGCCAGTAGTCGGACGGCGTGGGACAGGGCCACCGGGGAGCTGTTTTTT. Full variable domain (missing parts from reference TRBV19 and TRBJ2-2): DGGITQSPKYLFRKEGQNVTLSCEQNLNHDAMYWYRQDPGQGLRLIYYSQIVNDFQKGDIAEGYSVSREKKESFPLTVTSAQKNPTAFYLCASSRTAWDRATGELFFGEGSRLTVL.

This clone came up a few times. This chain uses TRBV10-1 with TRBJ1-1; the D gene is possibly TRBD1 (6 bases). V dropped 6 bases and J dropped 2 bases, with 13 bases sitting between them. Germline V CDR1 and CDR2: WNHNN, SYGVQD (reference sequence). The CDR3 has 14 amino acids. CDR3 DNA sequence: TGCGCCAGCAGACAGGGTCCCCAAAACACTGAAGCTTTCTTT. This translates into CASRQGPQNTEAFF.

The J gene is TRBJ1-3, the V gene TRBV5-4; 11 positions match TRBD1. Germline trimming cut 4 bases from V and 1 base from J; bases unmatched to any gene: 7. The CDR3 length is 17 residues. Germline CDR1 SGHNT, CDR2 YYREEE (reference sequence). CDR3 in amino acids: CASSEGTGGWSGNTIYF. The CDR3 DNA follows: TGTGCCAGCAGCGAGGGGACAGGGGGTTGGTCTGGAAACACCATATATTTT. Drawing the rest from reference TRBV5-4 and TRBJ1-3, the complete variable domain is ETGVTQSPTHLIKTRGQQVTLRCSSQSGHNTVSWYQQALGQGPQFIFQYYREEENGRGNFPPRFSGLQFPNYSSELNVNALELDDSALYLCASSEGTGGWSGNTIYFGEGSWLTVV.

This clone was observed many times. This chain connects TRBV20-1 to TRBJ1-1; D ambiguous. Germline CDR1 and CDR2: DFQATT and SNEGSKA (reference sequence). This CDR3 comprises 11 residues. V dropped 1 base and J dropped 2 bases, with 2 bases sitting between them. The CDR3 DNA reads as TGCAGTGCTAGAGTAAACACTGAAGCTTTCTTT. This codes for CSARVNTEAFF.

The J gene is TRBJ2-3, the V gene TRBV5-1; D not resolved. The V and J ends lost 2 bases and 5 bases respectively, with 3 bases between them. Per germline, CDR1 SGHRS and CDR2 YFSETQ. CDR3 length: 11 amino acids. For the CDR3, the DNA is TGCGCCAGCAGCTTCTTAGATACGCAGTATTTT. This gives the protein CASSFLDTQYF.

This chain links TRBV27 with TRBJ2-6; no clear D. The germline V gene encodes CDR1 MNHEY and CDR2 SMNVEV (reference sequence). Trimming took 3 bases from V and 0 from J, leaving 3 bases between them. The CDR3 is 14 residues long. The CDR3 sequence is CASSLYSGANVLTF. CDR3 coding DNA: TGTGCCAGCAGTTTGTACTCTGGGGCCAACGTCCTGACTTTC. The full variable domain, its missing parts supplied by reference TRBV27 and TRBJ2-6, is EAQVTQNPRYLITVTGKKLTVTCSQNMNHEYMSWYRQDPGLGLRQIYYSMNVEVTDKGDVPEGYKVSRKEKRNFPLILESPSPNQTSLYFCASSLYSGANVLTFGAGSRLTVL.